The next 30 T cell receptor beta chains were all read from a single sample in a study of shared clonotypes between healthy human individuals. The assay was immunoSEQ multiplex PCR, and TCRdb's table has in-frame clones only and misses some. The sample has about a million clones; more than 60% are singletons. The sequencing input was memory CD4+ T cells sorted from blood. Regarding subset: CD45RA-negative fraction. These receptors all come from a man aged 18 to 29 in good health.

The chain carries TRBV7-9 and TRBJ1-3; D not certain. Per the germline V gene, CDR1 is SEHNR and CDR2 is FQNEAQ (reference sequence). This CDR3 contains 14 residues. V was pared by 4 bases and J by 4 bases, with 11 bases between. The DNA for the CDR3 is TGTGCCAGCAGCTCCCTTGAGGGAGGAAACACCATATATTTT. Residues: CASSSLEGGNTIYF.

The chain employs TRBV11-2 and TRBJ2-7; the D call may be TRBD1 or TRBD2 (6 bases each). The CDR3 sequence is 14 residues long. V was clipped by 7 bases and J by 3 bases, with 16 bases between them. Germline assignment: CDR1 SGHAT and CDR2 FQNNGV. CDR3 coding DNA: TGTGCCAGCACCACATGGGGGGCGGGCTACGAGCAGTACTTC. Translation gives CASTTWGAGYEQYF.

At least ten counts were recorded for this clone. In the same sample, other DNA sequences code for this CDR3. V and J are TRBV28 and TRBJ1-5, with no clear D. This CDR3 has 12 amino acids. Deletions cut 7 bases from V and 2 bases from J, with 6 bases between. Germline-derived CDR1 and CDR2 are MDHEN and SYDVKM. The CDR3 region is CASIQGNQPQHF. The CDR3 bases are TGTGCCAGCATCCAGGGCAATCAGCCCCAGCATTTT.

This rearrangement joins TRBV10-3 to TRBJ2-6; TRBD2 matches 10 bases. This CDR3 contains 15 residues. Germline V gene lookup returns CDR1 ENHRY and CDR2 SYGVKD. J gave up 1 base and V 10 bases, and 4 bases lay outside the gene matches. CDR3 sequence reads: CATSGRPSGANVLTF. For the CDR3, the DNA is TGTGCCACTAGCGGGAGACCATCTGGGGCCAACGTCCTGACTTTC.

Turning to this clone: This CDR3 is also generated by other DNA sequences in the sample. The chain links TRBV9 to TRBJ1-1; no firm D call. Germline V gene sequence: CDR1 SGDLS, CDR2 YYNGEE. Trimming removed 0 bases at V and 1 base at J, with 4 bases between. The CDR3 is 13 amino acids. CDR3 in amino acids: CASSVAQNTEAFF. The CDR3 region has the DNA TGTGCCAGCAGCGTAGCACAGAACACTGAAGCTTTCTTT.

The chain couples TRBV4-1 to TRBJ2-7; D gene uncertain. The CDR3 sequence is 14 residues long. Germline CDR1 reads MGHRA; CDR2 reads YSYEKL. Trimming shortened V by 0 bases and J by 2 bases, and 8 bases separated the two germline ends. CDR3 nucleotide sequence: TGCGCCAGCAGCCAAGAGCCTCAGACCTACGAGCAGTACTTC. Protein: CASSQEPQTYEQYF.

Regarding this clone: This specimen includes other DNA sequences encoding the same CDR3. The rearrangement uses TRBV18 and TRBJ1-1; D unresolved. V lost 2 bases and J lost 0, with 4 bases in between. CDR1 and CDR2 (germline): KGHSH, LQKENI. The CDR3 loop spans 13 amino acids. The CDR3 loop reads CASSPDMNTEAFF. CDR3 sequence (DNA): TGTGCCAGCTCACCAGACATGAACACTGAAGCTTTCTTT.

This chain connects TRBV6-1 to TRBJ1-1; tentatively, D is TRBD1 (6 bases). Germline CDR1 is MNHNS and CDR2 is SASEGT. This CDR3 contains 15 residues. The germline V and J ends were trimmed by 2 bases and 3 bases, with 13 bases remaining between them. This CDR3 reads CASSERGNGDTEAFF. CDR3 DNA: TGTGCCAGCAGTGAAAGGGGGAATGGTGACACTGAAGCTTTCTTT.

CDR3 sequence: CASSLVGGTGETQYF. CDR3 coding DNA: TGCGCCAGCAGCTTGGTCGGGGGTACGGGGGAGACCCAGTACTTC. This sequence joins TRBV5-1 and TRBJ2-5, with D possibly TRBD2 on 6 matching bases. Germline values: CDR1 SGHRS, CDR2 YFSETQ. The CDR3 is 15 amino acids. Between the trimmed V and J ends, which lost 0 bases and 5 bases, there was a span of 14 bases.

This chain connects TRBV6-5 to TRBJ2-1, with 7 bases lining up with TRBD1. The CDR3 runs to 15 residues. Germline trimming cut 2 bases from V and 8 bases from J; bases unmatched to any gene: 9. The germline CDR1 and CDR2 sequences are MNHEY and SVGAGI. The CDR3 coding sequence is TGTGCCAGCAGTTACACGGATACAGGGGTGCATGAGCAGTTCTTC. This gives the protein CASSYTDTGVHEQFF.

This clone was seen just once. The chain employs TRBV11-3 and TRBJ2-7; D is perhaps TRBD2 (5 bases). Germline loops: CDR1 SGHNT, CDR2 YENEEA. V lost 1 base and J lost 5, with 12 bases in between. This CDR3 region has 14 residues. CDR3 DNA sequence: TGTGCCAGCAGCTTAGGCCGGGGTATTAACGAGCAGTACTTC. Protein sequence: CASSLGRGINEQYF. Full variable domain (outside the CDR3, taken from reference TRBV11-3 and TRBJ2-7): EAGVVQSPRYKIIEKKQPVAFWCNPISGHNTLYWYLQNLGQGPELLIRYENEEAVDDSQLPKDRFSAERLKGVDSTLKIQPAELGDSAVYLCASSLGRGINEQYFGPGTRLTVT.

The rearrangement links TRBV6-1 to TRBJ2-5; D is unresolved. V shed 7 bases and J shed 1 base, with 10 bases lying between them. CDR1 MNHNS and CDR2 SASEGT come from the germline V gene. The CDR3 is 13 amino acids. The CDR3 loop is CASNQLVQETQYF. DNA for the CDR3: TGTGCCAGCAACCAGCTTGTCCAAGAGACCCAGTACTTC.

The genes are TRBV4-3 and TRBJ2-5, with D tentatively TRBD1 (5 bases). Looked up from germline, CDR1 is LGHNA and CDR2 is YSLEER. The V end was cut by 0 bases, the J end by 9 bases, with 11 bases between. The CDR3 is 13 residues long. CDR3 sequence reads: CASSQERGRAQYF. CDR3 nucleotides: TGCGCCAGCAGCCAAGAAAGGGGAAGGGCCCAGTACTTC.

The chain has TRBV9 and TRBJ1-3; D unresolved. CDR1 is SGDLS and CDR2 is YYNGEE in the germline V gene. The CDR3 loop spans 14 amino acids. V was pared by 0 bases and J by 2 bases, with 6 bases between. The CDR3 sequence is CASSVVGTGNTIYF. CDR3 DNA: TGTGCCAGCAGCGTAGTAGGGACTGGAAACACCATATATTTT.

The rearrangement uses TRBV27 and TRBJ1-2; 8 bases map to TRBD1. J gave up 10 bases and V 5 bases, and 12 bases lay outside the gene matches. Germline CDR1 and CDR2: MNHEY and SMNVEV (reference sequence). There are 14 residues in the CDR3. The chain's CDR3 is CASSPGTGWIDYTF. CDR3 DNA: TGTGCCAGCAGTCCAGGGACAGGTTGGATTGACTACACCTTC.

J is TRBJ1-4 and V is TRBV15; the D gene is possibly TRBD1 (5 bases). With 5 bases removed from V and 16 bases from J, the gap between germline ends came to 26 bases. Germline V gene data show CDR1 as LNHNV and CDR2 as YYDKDF (reference sequence). The CDR3 contains 15 residues. CDR3 nucleotides: TGTGCCACCAGCCCGTCCTCCGCCGGTCTGGGAAGGGGGTTTTTT. Protein product: CATSPSSAGLGRGFF.

This chain joins TRBV6-6 and TRBJ2-7; D perhaps matches TRBD2 (5 bases). Trimming removed 5 bases from V and 6 bases from J, with 20 bases in between. CDR1 is MNHNY and CDR2 is SVGAGI in the germline V gene (reference sequence). The CDR3 consists of 15 residues. CDR3 sequence (DNA): TGTGCCAGCAGTCCGGGGAAGGGAGCTCAAAGCGAGCAGTACTTC. It is translated as CASSPGKGAQSEQYF.

This clone was detected only a few times. The V call is TRBV29-1, the J call TRBJ1-5; no clear D gene. Trimming left V 4 bases short and J 0 bases short, with 7 bases between. Germline V gives CDR1 SQVTM, CDR2 ANQGSEA. This CDR3 contains 13 residues. In nucleotides, the CDR3 is TGCAGCGTTGGGGCAGGTAGCAATCAGCCCCAGCATTTT. Translated: CSVGAGSNQPQHF.

The chain recombines TRBV19 with TRBJ1-2; D may be TRBD1 (6 bases). V dropped 5 bases and J dropped 0 bases, with 13 bases sitting between them. CDR1 and CDR2 from the germline V gene are LNHDA and SQIVND (reference sequence). The CDR3 has 15 amino acids. DNA for the CDR3: TGTGCCAGTAGTCCCGCGGGGGCGACTAACTATGGCTACACCTTC. Its translation: CASSPAGATNYGYTF.

The V call is TRBV6-1, the J call TRBJ1-2, with D possibly TRBD1 on 6 matching bases. CDR3 length: 14 residues. Trimming took off 5 bases at V and 4 bases at J, with 14 bases between the two ends. Germline CDR1 reads MNHNS; CDR2 reads SASEGT. CDR3 protein: CASSLIGGSYGYTF. CDR3 nucleotides: TGTGCCAGCAGTTTGATCGGGGGCAGCTATGGCTACACCTTC.

CDR3 protein: CASSLSIGGYNEQFF. The CDR3 bases are TGTGCCAGCAGCTTAAGCATCGGGGGCTACAATGAGCAGTTCTTC. The chain links TRBV7-6 to TRBJ2-1, with D possibly TRBD2 on 6 matching bases. Trimming took 2 bases from V and 3 from J, leaving 11 bases between them. Germline V gives CDR1 SGHVS, CDR2 FNYEAQ. The CDR3 runs to 15 residues.

The rearrangement joins TRBV15 to TRBJ1-1, with unresolved D. Germline V lookup: CDR1 LNHNV, CDR2 YYDKDF (reference sequence). The germline V and J ends were trimmed by 0 bases and 4 bases, with 15 bases remaining between them. The CDR3 length is 16 residues. The CDR3 sequence is CATSRDLDLGITEAFF. The CDR3 nucleotides read TGTGCCACCAGCAGAGATCTCGATCTAGGGATCACTGAAGCTTTCTTT.

J is TRBJ2-1 and V is TRBV2; 8 nucleotides line up with TRBD1. Per the germline V gene, CDR1 is SNHLY and CDR2 is FYNNEI. The CDR3 runs to 15 residues. V gave up 4 bases and J gave up 4 bases; unmatched junction bases: 6. The CDR3 region has the DNA TGTGCCAGCAGTGGACAGGGGCAAGCTTACAATGAGCAGTTCTTC. Protein: CASSGQGQAYNEQFF.

The rearrangement uses TRBV5-4 and TRBJ2-7, with unresolved D. The CDR3 is 14 residues long. Germline assignment: CDR1 SGHNT and CDR2 YYREEE (reference sequence). The ends were cut back, 0 bases at V and 6 bases at J, with 13 bases in the middle. This CDR3 reads CASSLAYGRSEQYF. DNA for the CDR3: TGTGCCAGCAGCTTGGCCTATGGCAGGAGCGAGCAGTACTTC.

This clone showed up just a few times. The V and J genes are TRBV11-2 and TRBJ2-7, with no clear D. Between the trimmed V and J ends, which lost 1 base and 2 bases, there was a span of 6 bases. Germline lookup yields CDR1 SGHAT and CDR2 FQNNGV. CDR3 size: 13 residues. The CDR3 coding sequence is TGTGCCAGCAGCTTAGCCCCCCCCTACGAGCAGTACTTC. This translates into CASSLAPPYEQYF.

The genes are TRBV6-1 and TRBJ1-5; no definite D call. In germline, CDR1 is MNHNS, CDR2 SASEGT. CDR3 size: 13 residues. Trimming shortened V by 6 bases and J by 5 bases, and 11 bases separated the two germline ends. CDR3 protein: CASSGLEDQPQHF. The CDR3 bases are TGTGCCAGCAGCGGGTTGGAAGATCAGCCCCAGCATTTT.

This clone was observed a handful of times. This rearrangement joins TRBV2 to TRBJ2-3; TRBD2 is a possible D gene (5 bases). V was trimmed by 3 bases and J by 6 bases, leaving 13 bases between them. Germline V gives CDR1 SNHLY, CDR2 FYNNEI. The CDR3 loop spans 14 amino acids. The CDR3 DNA reads as TGTGCCAGCAGTGAGGGCCGGTCGGGGGATACGCAGTATTTT. It specifies CASSEGRSGDTQYF.

On this clone itself: A much larger clone differs by one base, so this may be a read error. V gene TRBV7-8 combines with J gene TRBJ2-3, with D hard to call. This CDR3 region has 13 residues. Germline-derived CDR1 and CDR2 are SGHVS and FQNEAQ. V dropped 2 bases and J dropped 1 base, with 4 bases sitting between them. In DNA form, the CDR3 reads TGTGCCAGCAGCTTACTACGCACAGATACGCAGTATTTT. It specifies CASSLLRTDTQYF.

This rearrangement joins TRBV6-1 to TRBJ1-2; TRBD1 agrees at 8 bases. The CDR3 extends over 13 amino acids. The V and J ends lost 6 bases and 6 bases, in that order; junction bases with no gene match: 6. The germline CDR1 and CDR2 sequences are MNHNS and SASEGT. CDR3 in DNA: TGTGCCAGCAGCATGGACAGGGCGGATGGCTACACCTTC. It translates to CASSMDRADGYTF.

This clone has just one count. The chain links TRBV10-2 to TRBJ2-4; 9 nucleotides agree with TRBD2. There are 18 residues in the CDR3. The germline V gene encodes CDR1 WSHSY and CDR2 SAAADI. Trimming cost V 1 base and J 8 bases; bases outside gene matches: 15. The CDR3 nucleotides read TGCGCCAGCAGTGAGTTCGCTCCCGGGACTAGCAGTCCCGACATTCAGTACTTC. Translation: CASSEFAPGTSSPDIQYF.